What follows are 19 T cell receptor beta chains derived from one specimen sequenced in a study of Tregs in tolerant kidney transplant recipients. Data came from immunoSEQ multiplex PCR; TCRdb stores just in-frame clones and leaves some out. Of tens of thousands of clones in the sample, approximately 90% were seen once. The specimen comprised Tregs from blood, sampled before the transplant. The receptor set was obtained from a human donor who received a combined kidney and bone marrow transplant.

This clone was found a few times. The CDR3 is CASSELGGSGYGYTF. The CDR3 coding sequence is TGTGCCAGCAGTGAATTGGGGGGCAGTGGCTATGGCTACACCTTC. J is TRBJ1-2 and V is TRBV6-1; D perhaps matches TRBD1 (6 bases). Trimming removed 2 bases from V and 4 bases from J, with 14 bases in between. Germline V gives CDR1 MNHNS, CDR2 SASEGT. CDR3 length: 15 amino acids.

V and J are TRBV15 and TRBJ2-5; D is perhaps TRBD1 (6 bases). The CDR3 consists of 14 residues. The germline V and J ends were trimmed by 3 bases and 1 base, with 9 bases remaining between them. CDR1 is LNHNV and CDR2 is YYDKDF in the germline V gene (reference sequence). As DNA, the CDR3 is TGTGCCACCAGCAGCTGGACAGCCCAAGAGACCCAGTACTTC. Translation: CATSSWTAQETQYF.

This clone appeared a few times. This chain connects TRBV6-1 to TRBJ2-7, with D possibly TRBD2 on 5 matching bases. The germline CDR1 and CDR2 sequences are MNHNS and SASEGT. Trimming took off 0 bases at V and 3 bases at J, with 12 bases between the two ends. The CDR3 is 15 residues long. This CDR3 reads CASSEATTKGYEQYF. The CDR3 bases are TGTGCCAGCAGTGAAGCGACGACTAAAGGCTACGAGCAGTACTTC.

This rearrangement joins TRBV5-1 to TRBJ2-7, with 8 bases lining up with TRBD2. The CDR3 extends over 15 amino acids. V dropped 5 bases and J dropped 1; count of bases not matched to a gene: 8. Germline CDR1 is SGHRS and CDR2 is YFSETQ. CDR3: CASSFTSGLSYEQYF. CDR3 nucleotides: TGCGCCAGCAGTTTTACTAGCGGACTATCCTACGAGCAGTACTTC.

This clone has just a few counts. J is TRBJ2-7 and V is TRBV10-3; D assignment may be TRBD1 or TRBD2 (5 bases each). The CDR3 has 14 residues. V was shortened by 6 bases and J by 0 bases, with 12 bases between the two germline ends. The germline V gene encodes CDR1 ENHRY and CDR2 SYGVKD. CDR3 amino acids: CAIRTADSSYEQYF. The CDR3 DNA follows: TGTGCCATCAGGACAGCGGATAGCTCCTACGAGCAGTACTTC.

This clone showed up just once. The J gene is TRBJ1-2, the V gene TRBV6-1, with TRBD1 as a possible D gene (5 bases). With 3 bases removed from V and 3 bases from J, the gap between germline ends came to 14 bases. The CDR3 has 15 amino acids. The germline V gene encodes CDR1 MNHNS and CDR2 SASEGT. The CDR3 protein is CASSDIGRVHYGYTF. The CDR3 DNA reads as TGTGCCAGCAGTGATATAGGCAGGGTGCACTATGGCTACACCTTC.

CDR3 sequence: CASRLGPSGSSSGANVLTF. Written as DNA, the CDR3 is TGTGCCAGCAGACTAGGGCCTAGCGGGTCGAGCTCTGGGGCCAACGTCCTGACTTTC. The V call is TRBV7-2, the J call TRBJ2-6, with TRBD2 matching over 8 bases. V shed 6 bases and J 0 bases; nucleotides not matched to a gene: 13. Germline CDR1 reads SGHTA; CDR2 reads FQGNSA. The CDR3 covers 19 residues.

V usage is TRBV5-1 and J usage is TRBJ2-5; TRBD2 matches 13 bases. CDR3 size: 17 residues. Germline V gene lookup returns CDR1 SGHRS and CDR2 YFSETQ. With 3 bases clipped from V and 1 base from J, the junction kept 6 bases outside the gene matches. The CDR3: CASSSGTSGTIQETQYF. For the CDR3, the DNA is TGCGCCAGCAGCTCTGGGACTAGCGGGACGATCCAAGAGACCCAGTACTTC.

This sequence joins TRBV7-6 and TRBJ2-5; the D gene is possibly TRBD1 (6 bases). Matching the DNA end better, TRBJ2-7 makes the J call doubtful. Germline lookup yields CDR1 SGHVS and CDR2 FNYEAQ. The CDR3 consists of 16 residues. The CDR3 nucleotides read TGTGCCAGCAGCTTAGTGGACAGCCTGTACTCCTACGAGCAGTACTTC. Encoded protein: CASSLVDSLYSYEQYF.

The chain joins TRBV14 to TRBJ2-3, with D perhaps assigned TRBD1 or TRBD2 (6 bases each). CDR1 and CDR2 (germline): SGHDN, FVKESK. This CDR3 has 18 residues. Trimming took 2 bases from V and 4 from J, leaving 22 bases between them. The DNA of the CDR3 is TGTGCCAGCAGCCAAAAGGGGGGACCGGGAGAGGGGCCAGATACGCAGTATTTT. It encodes CASSQKGGPGEGPDTQYF. Supplemented by reference TRBV14 and TRBJ2-3, the full variable domain reads EAGVTQFPSHSVIEKGQTVTLRCDPISGHDNLYWYRRVMGKEIKFLLHFVKESKQDESGMPNNRFLAERTGGTYSTLKVQPAELEDSGVYFCASSQKGGPGEGPDTQYFGPGTRLTVL.

The chain links TRBV18 to TRBJ2-5; D unclear. In germline, CDR1 is KGHSH, CDR2 LQKENI. Trimming left V 3 bases short and J 4 bases short, with 12 bases between. This CDR3 is built from 14 residues. CDR3 residues: CASSPTQVRETQYF. The DNA of the CDR3 is TGTGCCAGCTCACCGACGCAGGTCCGAGAGACCCAGTACTTC.

This CDR3 is CSVGQDTNQPQHF. The CDR3 bases are TGCAGCGTCGGACAGGACACCAATCAGCCCCAGCATTTT. This chain uses TRBV29-1 with TRBJ1-5, with TRBD1 matching 7 bases. The CDR3 runs 13 residues. Germline V gene data show CDR1 as SQVTM and CDR2 as ANQGSEA. The V and J ends lost 6 bases and 3 bases, in that order; junction bases with no gene match: 5.

The V call is TRBV6-5, the J call TRBJ2-3; weak D call: TRBD1 (6 bases). Per germline, CDR1 MNHEY and CDR2 SVGAGI. V lost 6 bases and J 2 bases, leaving 15 bases between the germline ends. This CDR3 has 15 amino acids. CDR3 in DNA: TGTGCCAGCAGGCCCGCACAGGGAATCACAGATACGCAGTATTTT. Translated: CASRPAQGITDTQYF.

V gene TRBV27 combines with J gene TRBJ1-1; D unclear. This CDR3 is 17 amino acids long. V was cut by 1 base and J by 1 base, with 16 bases left in between. The germline gives CDR1 MNHEY, CDR2 SMNVEV (reference sequence). CDR3 bases: TGTGCCAGCAGTTTATGGGCGGCAGGACCTCAGAACACTGAAGCTTTCTTT. Protein: CASSLWAAGPQNTEAFF.

This clone was seen a handful of times. This sequence joins TRBV11-1 and TRBJ2-7; tentatively, D is TRBD1 (6 bases). Germline CDR1 is SGHAT and CDR2 is FQDESV (reference sequence). This CDR3 contains 16 residues. Trimming cost V 0 bases and J 3 bases, with 15 bases left between them. CDR3 bases: TGTGCCAGCAGCTTAGCGAACGGACAGTCGATCTACGAGCAGTACTTC. This encodes CASSLANGQSIYEQYF.

The chain combines TRBV27 with TRBJ2-7, with D tentatively TRBD2 (5 bases). Germline V lookup: CDR1 MNHEY, CDR2 SMNVEV (reference sequence). The CDR3 is made up of 15 amino acids. Trimming pared 2 bases from V and 3 bases from J, leaving 14 bases between. The CDR3, as DNA: TGTGCCAGCAGTTTAGCTGGTAGCGCTCTCTACGAGCAGTACTTC. It specifies CASSLAGSALYEQYF.

The rearrangement links TRBV5-1 to TRBJ2-7, with 11 bases fitting TRBD2. Germline V gene sequence: CDR1 SGHRS, CDR2 YFSETQ. J was trimmed by 2 bases and V by 3 bases; bases with no gene match: 1. The CDR3 spans 14 residues. The CDR3 sequence: CASSSTSGTYEQYF. As DNA, the CDR3 is TGCGCCAGCAGCTCGACTAGCGGGACCTACGAGCAGTACTTC.

The V and J genes are TRBV29-1 and TRBJ2-7, with a possible D match to TRBD1 (5 bases). V was pared by 1 base and J by 0 bases, with 7 bases between. Germline V gene sequence: CDR1 SQVTM, CDR2 ANQGSEA. This CDR3 is 13 amino acids long. The CDR3 bases are TGCAGCGTTGAAGCGACAGACTCCTACGAGCAGTACTTC. It yields the protein CSVEATDSYEQYF.

The J gene is TRBJ1-3, the V gene TRBV28, with a tentative D call TRBD1 (5 bases). CDR3 length: 15 residues. In germline, CDR1 is MDHEN, CDR2 SYDVKM. The V end lost 2 bases, the J end lost 4 bases, and 12 bases lay between the germline ends. CDR3 region: CASSLQRRGGNTIYF. The CDR3 coding sequence is TGTGCCAGCAGTTTACAGAGACGGGGCGGAAACACCATATATTTT. The full variable domain, with the rest looked up from reference TRBV28 and TRBJ1-3, is DVKVTQSSRYLVKRTGEKVFLECVQDMDHENMFWYRQDPGLGLRLIYFSYDVKMKEKGDIPEGYSVSREKKERFSLILESASTNQTSMYLCASSLQRRGGNTIYFGEGSWLTVV.